One sample yielded the 29 T cell receptor beta chains listed below, sequenced in a study of OX40 agonist ivuxolimab in advanced cancers. The protocol was immunoSEQ multiplex PCR, while the TCRdb copy is restricted to in-frame clones and leaves out a portion. The sample consists of about 79,000 clones, about 88% of them appearing once. The material was CD4+ or CD8+ T cells sorted from blood, obtained in a trial of the OX40 agonist ivuxolimab. The receptors derive from an adult with an advanced solid tumor such as melanoma, head and neck, liver or kidney cancer.

The chain joins TRBV11-2 to TRBJ2-2; no clear D. V was clipped by 6 bases and J by 0 bases, with 14 bases between them. Germline CDR1 is SGHAT and CDR2 is FQNNGV. This CDR3 has 16 amino acids. The CDR3 nucleotides are TGTGCCAGCAGGCGGAATCGCGGTACGAACACCGGGGAGCTGTTTTTT. Amino acid sequence: CASRRNRGTNTGELFF.

The chain has TRBV11-2 and TRBJ1-2; maybe TRBD1 (6 bases). This CDR3 spans 14 amino acids. Germline V lookup: CDR1 SGHAT, CDR2 FQNNGV. Trimming cost V 6 bases and J 0 bases, with 11 bases left between them. The chain's CDR3 is CASSLQGTNYGYTF. The CDR3 DNA reads as TGTGCCAGCAGTTTACAGGGAACTAACTATGGCTACACCTTC.

The genes are TRBV10-3 and TRBJ1-5, with 7 bases lining up with TRBD1. The CDR3 is made up of 14 amino acids. Germline V lookup: CDR1 ENHRY, CDR2 SYGVKD. The V segment lost 10 bases and the J segment 4 bases; nucleotides outside the gene matches: 10. The DNA for the CDR3 is TGTGCCACCCAGGGGGACCTGGGAAATCAGCCCCAGCATTTT. Protein product: CATQGDLGNQPQHF.

V usage is TRBV25-1 and J usage is TRBJ1-4; maybe TRBD1 (5 bases). Germline V gene sequence: CDR1 MGHDK, CDR2 SYGVNS. The CDR3 loop spans 15 amino acids. V lost 3 bases to trimming and J lost 8 bases, with 16 bases between them. This CDR3 reads CASSDLRGAGEKLFF. In DNA, the CDR3 is TGTGCCAGCAGTGATCTCCGTGGTGCAGGGGAAAAACTGTTTTTT.

This sequence joins TRBV6-5 and TRBJ2-7; D might be TRBD2 (5 bases). The length of the CDR3 is 14 residues. The germline V gene has CDR1 MNHEY and CDR2 SVGAGI. Trimming left V 5 bases short and J 1 base short, with 12 bases between. The CDR3 reads CASSVSGTSYEQYF. As DNA, the CDR3 is TGTGCCAGCAGTGTCAGCGGTACTTCCTACGAGCAGTACTTC.

This chain joins TRBV6-5 and TRBJ1-2; TRBD1 matches 8 bases. CDR1 and CDR2 from the germline V gene are MNHEY and SVGAGI. The CDR3 runs to 12 residues. V was pared by 8 bases and J by 8 bases, with 7 bases of the junction left unmatched. In nucleotides, the CDR3 is TGTGCCAGCTCAATCAGGGGGCGAGGCTACACCTTC. This translates into CASSIRGRGYTF.

The V call is TRBV10-1, the J call TRBJ2-7; 8 nucleotides agree with TRBD1. The CDR3 loop spans 14 amino acids. Losses at the gene ends were 4 bases for V and 7 bases for J; bases not matched to a gene: 9. Germline-derived CDR1 and CDR2 are WNHNN and SYGVQD (reference sequence). CDR3 sequence (DNA): TGCGCCAGCAGTGTGGACAGGGCCAGCGCAGAGCAGTACTTC. Protein sequence: CASSVDRASAEQYF.

The chain's CDR3 is CASSYRQSNEKLFF. CDR3 DNA sequence: TGTGCCAGCAGTTACCGCCAGTCCAATGAAAAACTGTTTTTT. The V call is TRBV6-6, the J call TRBJ1-4; D not certain. Germline CDR1 is MNHNY and CDR2 is SVGAGI (reference sequence). V was pared by 2 bases and J by 5 bases, with 9 bases between. This CDR3 is 14 amino acids long.

The rearrangement uses TRBV7-2 and TRBJ2-1; D gene unclear. V lost 5 bases and J 13 bases, leaving 15 bases between the germline ends. Germline V gene lookup returns CDR1 SGHTA and CDR2 FQGNSA. The CDR3 totals 12 residues. CDR3 in DNA: TGTGCCAGCAGCCCGGCGGACCTAACCCAGTTCTTC. It specifies CASSPADLTQFF.

This clone has a handful of counts. The chain uses TRBV27 and TRBJ2-7; TRBD2 aligns across 15 bases. Germline values: CDR1 MNHEY, CDR2 SMNVEV (reference sequence). CDR3 length: 17 amino acids. The trim removed 6 bases at V and 2 bases at J, leaving 8 bases unmatched. CDR3 amino acids: CASRLGLAGGRTYEQYF. The CDR3, as DNA: TGTGCCAGCAGACTTGGACTAGCGGGAGGGCGAACCTACGAGCAGTACTTC.

The chain recombines TRBV7-9 with TRBJ2-7, with D uncertain. V lost 2 bases to trimming and J lost 6 bases, with 14 bases between them. This CDR3 has 14 amino acids. The V gene's germline CDR1 is SEHNR and CDR2 FQNEAQ (reference sequence). For the CDR3, the DNA is TGTGCCAGCAGCTTAAATTCCGCGGTGGGCGAGCAGTACTTC. As protein: CASSLNSAVGEQYF.

This clone was seen only a few times. This chain uses TRBV6-1 with TRBJ1-4; the D gene is possibly TRBD1 (5 bases). Per the germline V gene, CDR1 is MNHNS and CDR2 is SASEGT. The CDR3 totals 16 residues. The V end lost 3 bases, the J end lost 0 bases, and 11 bases lay between the germline ends. CDR3 amino acids: CASSDHRLSTNEKLFF. Written as DNA, the CDR3 is TGTGCCAGCAGTGACCACAGGCTATCAACTAATGAAAAACTGTTTTTT.

This chain joins TRBV19 and TRBJ1-6; 8 positions match TRBD1. CDR1 is LNHDA and CDR2 is SQIVND in the germline V gene (reference sequence). The CDR3 runs 14 residues. The junction had 7 bases not matched to a gene; V was cut back by 7 bases and J by 8 bases. The DNA for the CDR3 is TGTGCCAGTACCGACAGGGGTGAAGATTCACCCCTCCACTTT. As protein: CASTDRGEDSPLHF.

This chain uses TRBV5-1 with TRBJ1-5, with 8 bases fitting TRBD1. The V and J ends lost 0 bases and 10 bases, in that order; junction bases with no gene match: 6. From germline, CDR1 is SGHRS and CDR2 YFSETQ. The CDR3 is 14 residues long. The chain's CDR3 is CASSLGTGFDPQHF. The CDR3 DNA reads as TGCGCCAGCAGCTTGGGGACAGGGTTTGACCCCCAGCATTTT.

In its sample, this clone was seen a few times. The V gene is TRBV10-3, the J gene TRBJ2-1; the match to TRBD2 covers 8 bases. CDR3 length: 14 amino acids. Germline V gene lookup returns CDR1 ENHRY and CDR2 SYGVKD. Losses at the gene ends were 2 bases for V and 9 bases for J; bases not matched to a gene: 6. The CDR3 is CAISEASGLGEQFF. For the CDR3, the DNA is TGTGCCATCAGTGAGGCTAGCGGGTTAGGTGAGCAGTTCTTC.

The chain uses TRBV5-1 and TRBJ1-1, with 7 bases aligning to TRBD1. Germline CDR1 reads SGHRS; CDR2 reads YFSETQ. Losses at the gene ends were 3 bases for V and 0 bases for J; bases not matched to a gene: 5. The CDR3 has 15 residues. The CDR3 sequence is CASSWMTGMNTEAFF. The CDR3 bases are TGCGCCAGCAGCTGGATGACAGGGATGAACACTGAAGCTTTCTTT.

The chain uses TRBV4-1 and TRBJ2-6; D could derive from TRBD1 or TRBD2 (6 bases each). The germline V gene encodes CDR1 MGHRA and CDR2 YSYEKL. This CDR3 region has 17 residues. V was trimmed by 0 bases and J by 3 bases, leaving 12 bases between them. CDR3 nucleotide sequence: TGCGCCAGCAGCCAAGATCCGGGGGCGCTTGGGGCCAACGTCCTGACTTTC. Amino acid sequence: CASSQDPGALGANVLTF.

The rearrangement joins TRBV15 to TRBJ2-2; tentative D call: TRBD2 (6 bases). Per the germline V gene, CDR1 is LNHNV and CDR2 is YYDKDF (reference sequence). V was trimmed by 5 bases and J by 3 bases, leaving 16 bases between them. This CDR3 spans 16 amino acids. CDR3 residues: CATSLTGSGDTGELFF. CDR3 DNA sequence: TGTGCCACCAGCCTCACCGGTAGCGGCGACACCGGGGAGCTGTTTTTT.

V is TRBV11-3 and J is TRBJ2-1; D gene ambiguous. The CDR3 is 13 residues long. V was pared by 0 bases and J by 9 bases, with 9 bases between. The germline CDR1 and CDR2 sequences are SGHNT and YENEEA. CDR3 protein: CASSLDRAGEQFF. CDR3 DNA sequence: TGTGCCAGCAGCTTAGATAGGGCCGGTGAGCAGTTCTTC.

This clone has just one count. CDR3 residues: CASSLDMDSSYNSPLHF. In DNA, the CDR3 is TGCGCCAGCAGCTTGGACATGGATAGCTCCTATAATTCACCCCTCCACTTT. This chain connects TRBV5-1 to TRBJ1-6; unclear D gene. The CDR3 runs to 17 residues. Trimming left V 0 bases short and J 0 bases short, with 10 bases between. Germline V CDR1 and CDR2: SGHRS, YFSETQ.

This chain joins TRBV4-1 and TRBJ1-1; 10 bases line up with TRBD1. Per the germline V gene, CDR1 is MGHRA and CDR2 is YSYEKL. The CDR3 extends over 19 amino acids. With V trimmed by 0 bases and J by 4 bases, 14 bases remained unmatched. CDR3 loop: CASSQDPTRTGGVSTEAFF. As DNA, the CDR3 is TGCGCCAGCAGCCAAGACCCCACCCGGACAGGGGGTGTGAGCACTGAAGCTTTCTTT.

This clone was counted only a few times. This chain's CDR3 is CASSLSREGAEQFF. The CDR3 DNA sequence: TGCGCCAGCAGCTTATCGCGGGAGGGAGCAGAGCAGTTCTTC. The chain recombines TRBV5-1 with TRBJ2-1, with 9 nucleotides matching TRBD2. Germline V gene lookup returns CDR1 SGHRS and CDR2 YFSETQ. The V segment lost 2 bases and the J segment 10 bases; nucleotides outside the gene matches: 7. The CDR3 runs to 14 residues.

The chain joins TRBV7-9 to TRBJ2-2; no definite D call. This CDR3 is built from 16 residues. Trimming took 6 bases from V and 3 from J, leaving 17 bases between them. CDR1 and CDR2 (germline): SEHNR, FQNEAQ (reference sequence). Here the CDR3 reads CASRNPAGLHTGELFF. The DNA for the CDR3 is TGTGCCAGCAGAAATCCCGCTGGCTTACACACCGGGGAGCTGTTTTTT.

This clone was recorded once. J is TRBJ2-7 and V is TRBV19; 9 nucleotides match TRBD2. Germline V gives CDR1 LNHDA, CDR2 SQIVND (reference sequence). With 5 bases clipped from V and 5 bases from J, the junction kept 10 bases outside the gene matches. The length of the CDR3 is 15 residues. The CDR3 sequence is CASSDQPGTSNEQYF. In DNA form, the CDR3 reads TGTGCCAGTAGTGATCAGCCCGGGACTAGCAACGAGCAGTACTTC.

V and J are TRBV13 and TRBJ2-2; weak D call: TRBD2 (6 bases). The CDR3 has 15 residues. The germline V gene has CDR1 PRHDT and CDR2 FYEKMQ (reference sequence). The V and J ends lost 0 bases and 4 bases respectively, with 9 bases between them. CDR3 sequence: CASSLGLATTGELFF. CDR3 DNA sequence: TGTGCCAGCAGCTTAGGACTAGCCACCACCGGGGAGCTGTTTTTT.

The chain has TRBV2 and TRBJ2-3; the match to TRBD2 covers 11 bases. Germline assignment: CDR1 SNHLY and CDR2 FYNNEI. V dropped 8 bases and J dropped 0; count of bases not matched to a gene: 10. CDR3 length: 17 residues. For the CDR3, the DNA is TGTGCCAGCGAAAGGGGGGGACTAGCGGCTAGCACAGATACGCAGTATTTT. The encoded protein is CASERGGLAASTDTQYF.

The chain employs TRBV5-4 and TRBJ2-3; 11 bases line up with TRBD2. CDR1 and CDR2 from the germline V gene are SGHNT and YYREEE (reference sequence). The CDR3 runs to 16 residues. J lost 0 bases, V lost 0 bases, and 0 bases had no gene match. In DNA form, the CDR3 reads TGTGCCAGCAGCTTGGGACTAGCGGGGAGCACAGATACGCAGTATTTT. Translating gives CASSLGLAGSTDTQYF. Full variable domain (missing parts from reference TRBV5-4 and TRBJ2-3): ETGVTQSPTHLIKTRGQQVTLRCSSQSGHNTVSWYQQALGQGPQFIFQYYREEENGRGNFPPRFSGLQFPNYSSELNVNALELDDSALYLCASSLGLAGSTDTQYFGPGTRLTVL.

The V and J genes are TRBV9 and TRBJ2-1; 9 nucleotides align to TRBD2. Germline loops: CDR1 SGDLS, CDR2 YYNGEE. Losses at the gene ends were 0 bases for V and 8 bases for J; bases not matched to a gene: 9. This CDR3 region has 16 residues. DNA of the CDR3: TGTGCCAGCAGCGTAGGGGGTAGCGGGAGTTCCCATGAGCAGTTCTTC. It specifies CASSVGGSGSSHEQFF.

The V and J genes are TRBV5-4 and TRBJ2-3, with TRBD2 identical over 12 bases. CDR1 is SGHNT, CDR2 YYREEE, per germline (reference sequence). The CDR3 is made up of 16 amino acids. Trimming cost V 4 bases and J 4 bases; bases outside gene matches: 7. CDR3 protein: CASSLQTSGRADTQYF. As DNA, the CDR3 is TGTGCCAGCAGCCTACAGACTAGCGGGAGAGCAGATACGCAGTATTTT.